Detailed here is one T cell receptor (beta chain). The antigen is unknown. This record comes from a study of spatial heterogeneity in lung cancer. Study-level findings and limits: Ubiquitous, expanded tumor-derived TCRs were more frequently observed in blood at resection than at follow-up.

Time point reported: sample taken at primary tumor resection. Unsorted samples of tumor, nontumor lung or frozen PBMC had their whole RNA sequenced. Donors were fewer than 90 untreated early-stage non-small cell lung cancer patients. Looked up from germline, CDR1 is SGHNT and CDR2 is YENEEA. V was pared by 1 base and J by 5 bases, with 12 bases between. The CDR3 sequence is 15 residues long. Each CDR3 protein gets one entry after TCRdb re-called the 5' RACE reads with MiXCR. Among tens of thousands of distinct CDR3 sequences listed, about 12% were seen once. The chain employs TRBV11-3 and TRBJ2-1, with D tentatively TRBD1 or TRBD2 (5 bases each). The sequenced sample was PBMCs, obtained at surgery. The sequence came from a male donor with early-stage non-small cell lung cancer. This CDR3 is CASSLGNSGHNEQFF. CDR3 nucleotide sequence: TGTGCCAGCAGCTTAGGGAATTCGGGACACAATGAGCAGTTCTTC. Combining the CDR3 with reference TRBV11-3 and TRBJ2-1 gives the whole variable domain EAGVVQSPRYKIIEKKQPVAFWCNPISGHNTLYWYLQNLGQGPELLIRYENEEAVDDSQLPKDRFSAERLKGVDSTLKIQPAELGDSAVYLCASSLGNSGHNEQFFGPGTRLTVL.